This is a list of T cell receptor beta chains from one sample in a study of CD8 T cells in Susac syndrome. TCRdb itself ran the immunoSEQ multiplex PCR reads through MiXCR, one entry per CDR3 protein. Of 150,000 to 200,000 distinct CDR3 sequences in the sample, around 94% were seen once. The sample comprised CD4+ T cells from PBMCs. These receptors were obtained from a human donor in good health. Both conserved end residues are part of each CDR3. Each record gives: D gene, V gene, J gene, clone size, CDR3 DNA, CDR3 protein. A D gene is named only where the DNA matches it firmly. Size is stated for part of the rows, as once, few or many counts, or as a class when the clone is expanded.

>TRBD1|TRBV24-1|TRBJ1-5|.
TGTGCCACCAGTCGGACAGGGGGATGGGATCAGCCCCAGCATTTT
CATSRTGGWDQPQHF
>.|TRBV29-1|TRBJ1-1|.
TGCAGTCTACACAGGGCGCGAGACACTGAAGCTTTCTTT
CSLHRARDTEAFF
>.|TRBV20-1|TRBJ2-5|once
TGCAGTGCTAGTGGACCTCGGCAGACCCAGTACTTC
CSASGPRQTQYF
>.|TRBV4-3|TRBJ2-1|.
TGCGCCAGCAGCCAAGACTTTGGTAGTGAGCAGTTCTTC
CASSQDFGSEQFF
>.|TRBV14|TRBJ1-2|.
TGTGCCAGCAGCCAAGATACGGGCGCCTACTATGGCTACACCTTC
CASSQDTGAYYGYTF
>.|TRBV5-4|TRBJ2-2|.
TGTGCCAGCAGCTTGCCAGGATCCGGGGAGCTGTTTTTT
CASSLPGSGELFF
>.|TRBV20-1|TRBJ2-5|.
TGCAGTGCTAGGCCCCTTACTAGGGGTGGAGAGACCCAGTACTTC
CSARPLTRGGETQYF
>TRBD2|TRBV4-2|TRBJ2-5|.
TGTGCCAGCAGCCAAGATTGGGCTAGCGGGAGGGAGACCCAGTACTTC
CASSQDWASGRETQYF
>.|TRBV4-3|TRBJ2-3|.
TGCGCCAGCAGCCAAGATAATCTACGGTTGGGACACGCTCAGTATTTT
CASSQDNLRLGHAQYF
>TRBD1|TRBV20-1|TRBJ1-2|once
TGCAGTGCTAGAGATAAACAGGGGCCCCCTGGCTACACCTTC
CSARDKQGPPGYTF
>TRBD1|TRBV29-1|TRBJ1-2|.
TGCAGCGTTGTTTCAGGACAGGGGTGGGAAGCTAACTATGGCTACACCTTC
CSVVSGQGWEANYGYTF
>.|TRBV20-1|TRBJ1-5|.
TGCAGTGCCAGCGGACACAGCAATCAGCCCCAGCATTTT
CSASGHSNQPQHF
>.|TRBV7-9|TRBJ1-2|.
TGTGCCAGCAGCCCCCAGAGGGTTTATGGCTACACCTTC
CASSPQRVYGYTF
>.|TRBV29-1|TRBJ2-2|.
TGCAGCGTTGTGGATCCGAACACCGGGGAGCTGTTTTTT
CSVVDPNTGELFF
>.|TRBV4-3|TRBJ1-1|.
TGCGCCAGCAGCCAAGATCGGCAGAACACTGAAGCTTTCTTT
CASSQDRQNTEAFF
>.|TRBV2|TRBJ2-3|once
TGTGCCAGCACCCCTCGAATGGGCCGCACAGATACGCAGTATTTT
CASTPRMGRTDTQYF